This T cell receptor beta chain was identified in a study of blood T cell repertoires in COVID-19. Study details: Sites across the United States, Italy and Spain contributed samples from acute and convalescent COVID-19. Sources were T cells, B-cell-depleted T cells, or PBMCs; the material itself was cDNA or gDNA.

Sequencing used immunoSEQ multiplex PCR; TCRdb keeps in-frame clones, though not all of them. The data show 85,000 to 120,000 clones, over 65% seen once. The trim removed 4 bases at V and 16 bases at J, leaving 14 bases unmatched. Per the germline V gene, CDR1 is LNHNV and CDR2 is YYDKDF (reference sequence). The CDR3 runs 16 residues. Patients at the Seattle site were enrolled during active infection and followed longitudinally. The rearrangement links TRBV15 to TRBJ1-6, with 12 bases lining up with TRBD1. The sequenced sample consisted of peripheral blood. The TCR was taken from an elderly man with COVID-19, enrolled during active disease. CDR3 loop: CATSKQNPGQGAELHF. CDR3 bases: TGTGCCACCAGCAAACAAAACCCGGGACAGGGGGCCGAGCTCCACTTT.